A single sample gave rise to the 31 T cell receptor beta chains below, sequenced in a study of shared clonotypes between healthy human individuals. Generated by immunoSEQ multiplex PCR, the TCRdb table keeps only in-frame clones and is missing some. This sample has 450,000 to 500,000 clones; over 65% occur once, and the top ten carry 10% to 15%. The sample was PBMCs. All receptors derive from a woman aged 35 to 49 in good health. Some clones in this sample may be carry-over from other donors' samples.

CDR3: CASSGLAGHNEQFF. The CDR3 DNA sequence: TGTGCCAGCAGCGGACTAGCGGGCCACAATGAGCAGTTCTTC. The chain carries TRBV13 and TRBJ2-1; 11 bases are a match to TRBD2. This CDR3 spans 14 amino acids. V shed 5 bases, J shed 5 bases, and the junction held 2 bases outside the gene matches. Per the germline V gene, CDR1 is PRHDT and CDR2 is FYEKMQ (reference sequence).

J is TRBJ1-2 and V is TRBV6-1; TRBD1 matches at 7 bases. This CDR3 contains 15 residues. Germline values: CDR1 MNHNS, CDR2 SASEGT. V dropped 8 bases and J dropped 4; count of bases not matched to a gene: 13. CDR3 residues: CASETGEAWSYGYTF. DNA for the CDR3: TGTGCCAGCGAAACAGGGGAAGCGTGGAGCTATGGCTACACCTTC.

Note on this clone: Since no conserved phenylalanine or tryptophan closes the CDR3, a read error is the likely cause. V and J are TRBV28 and TRBJ1-3; 11 bases align to TRBD1. The CDR3 consists of 17 residues. The V gene end was trimmed by 7 bases and the J gene end by 2 bases; junction bases not matched to a gene: 10. Germline CDR1 and CDR2: MDHEN and SYDVKM. In DNA, the CDR3 is TGTGCCAGCAATACTCCGGGACAGGGGGGAACTGGAAACACCATATATCTT. This sequence encodes CASNTPGQGGTGNTIYL.

This clone has more than one count but fewer than ten. The CDR3 coding sequence is TGTGCCAGCAGCTTGAGACAGGGCGGCCGTGAAAAACTGTTTTTT. This gives the protein CASSLRQGGREKLFF. This chain connects TRBV5-4 to TRBJ1-4; TRBD1 matches at 7 bases. The CDR3 length is 15 residues. Germline-derived CDR1 and CDR2 are SGHNT and YYREEE (reference sequence). V was clipped by 1 base and J by 7 bases; unmatched bases: 7.

The genes are TRBV7-3 and TRBJ2-1, with 14 bases that match TRBD2. V lost 5 bases and J lost 9; bases outside the gene matches: 6. This CDR3 comprises 15 residues. In germline, CDR1 is SGHTA, CDR2 FQGTGA. DNA for the CDR3: TGTGCCAGCAGCACGGGACTAGCGGGAGTCGTTGAGCAGTTCTTC. It codes for CASSTGLAGVVEQFF.

About this clone: A single base separates this from a much larger clone, so it may be a read error. The chain links TRBV28 to TRBJ1-4, with 9 bases matching TRBD1. The CDR3 covers 13 residues. Per germline, CDR1 MDHEN and CDR2 SYDVKM. After removal of 5 bases from V and 5 bases from J, the junction contained 0 bases not matched to a gene. The CDR3 DNA is TGTGCCAGCAGTGGACAGGGGAATGAAAAACTGTTTTTT. It codes for CASSGQGNEKLFF.

The chain uses TRBV5-1 and TRBJ1-2; 10 bases fit TRBD1. Germline assignment: CDR1 SGHRS and CDR2 YFSETQ. The CDR3 consists of 16 residues. V lost 3 bases to trimming and J lost 4 bases; unmatched junction nucleotides: 9. The DNA of the CDR3 is TGCGCCAGCAGCTCGGGACAGGGGAACCTGGCCTATGGCTACACCTTC. Translated: CASSSGQGNLAYGYTF.

Points on this clone: A far larger clone is only one base removed, so a read error is likely. In nucleotides, the CDR3 is TGTGCCAGCAGTGGGGATAGCAATCAGCCCCAGCATTTT. It specifies CASSGDSNQPQHF. The genes are TRBV6-1 and TRBJ1-5; D is unclear. This CDR3 is 13 amino acids long. Trimming took 4 bases from V and 0 from J, leaving 4 bases between them. CDR1 is MNHNS and CDR2 is SASEGT in the germline V gene.

The chain joins TRBV18 to TRBJ2-1, with D perhaps TRBD1 or TRBD2 (5 bases each). CDR1 is KGHSH, CDR2 LQKENI, per germline. Between the trimmed V and J ends, which lost 0 bases and 6 bases, there was a span of 21 bases. This CDR3 spans 18 amino acids. Here the CDR3 reads CASSPPSADYRRSNEQFF. CDR3 in DNA: TGTGCCAGCTCACCACCAAGCGCTGACTACAGGAGGAGCAATGAGCAGTTCTTC. The variable domain in full, completed from reference TRBV18 and TRBJ2-1, reads NAGVMQNPRHLVRRRGQEARLRCSPMKGHSHVYWYRQLPEEGLKFMVYLQKENIIDESGMPKERFSAEFPKEGPSILRIQQVVRGDSAAYFCASSPPSADYRRSNEQFFGPGTRLTVL.

The rearrangement links TRBV6-1 to TRBJ1-4, with D unclear. Trimming cost V 1 base and J 8 bases, with 14 bases left between them. Germline values: CDR1 MNHNS, CDR2 SASEGT. This CDR3 region has 15 residues. The DNA of the CDR3 is TGTGCCAGCAGTGAAGGATCGTTATTCGGAGAAAAACTGTTTTTT. As protein: CASSEGSLFGEKLFF.

In its sample, this clone was seen many times. This sequence joins TRBV28 and TRBJ2-7; TRBD1 matches 8 bases. There are 16 residues in the CDR3. CDR1 and CDR2 from the germline V gene are MDHEN and SYDVKM. J gave up 5 bases and V 5 bases, and 14 bases lay outside the gene matches. CDR3 sequence reads: CASSGQGTTLPHEQYF. The CDR3, as DNA: TGTGCCAGCAGTGGACAGGGAACCACTCTCCCCCACGAGCAGTACTTC.

Many counts were recorded for this clone. This rearrangement joins TRBV25-1 to TRBJ2-4; a possible D gene is TRBD1 (6 bases). The length of the CDR3 is 13 residues. Between the trimmed V and J ends, which lost 5 bases and 8 bases, there was a span of 13 bases. Germline V gene lookup returns CDR1 MGHDK and CDR2 SYGVNS. The CDR3 DNA follows: TGTGCCAGCAGTCCCACAGGGTTGGACATTCAGTACTTC. Protein: CASSPTGLDIQYF. Full variable domain (missing parts from reference TRBV25-1 and TRBJ2-4): EADIYQTPRYLVIGTGKKITLECSQTMGHDKMYWYQQDPGMELHLIHYSYGVNSTEKGDLSSESTVSRIRTEHFPLTLESARPSHTSQYLCASSPTGLDIQYFGAGTRLSVL.

The chain combines TRBV11-2 with TRBJ2-7; TRBD2 is a possible D gene (6 bases). V lost 3 bases and J 0 bases, leaving 9 bases between the germline ends. Looked up from germline, CDR1 is SGHAT and CDR2 is FQNNGV. CDR3 length: 14 residues. Written as DNA, the CDR3 is TGTGCCAGCAGCTTCGCGGGGAGCTCCTACGAGCAGTACTTC. Encoded protein: CASSFAGSSYEQYF.

The rearrangement joins TRBV28 to TRBJ2-2, with D unclear. The length of the CDR3 is 12 residues. Germline CDR1 MDHEN, CDR2 SYDVKM. The germline V and J ends were trimmed by 3 bases and 3 bases, with 2 bases remaining between them. In nucleotides, the CDR3 is TGTGCCAGCAGTTTTTACACCGGGGAGCTGTTTTTT. Its translation is CASSFYTGELFF.

J is TRBJ2-7 and V is TRBV5-4; D is uncertain. The V end lost 0 bases, the J end lost 5 bases, and 9 bases lay between the germline ends. CDR3 length: 13 amino acids. In germline, CDR1 is SGHNT, CDR2 YYREEE (reference sequence). The CDR3 loop reads CASSLVERDEQYF. CDR3 bases: TGTGCCAGCAGCTTGGTTGAAAGGGACGAGCAGTACTTC.

The V call is TRBV11-2, the J call TRBJ2-7; 8 nucleotides match TRBD2. V was pared by 0 bases and J by 3 bases, with 16 bases of the junction left unmatched. This CDR3 has 19 residues. Per germline, CDR1 SGHAT and CDR2 FQNNGV. The CDR3 nucleotides are TGTGCCAGCAGCTTAGAAATACATTGGGGTGGGAGCGGGAGCTACGAGCAGTACTTC. Translated, it gives CASSLEIHWGGSGSYEQYF.

In its sample, this clone is medium-sized. Other DNA sequences in the same sample also yield this CDR3. The chain recombines TRBV28 with TRBJ2-7; a weak D match, TRBD2 (5 bases). CDR1 is MDHEN, CDR2 SYDVKM, per germline. Trimming took off 8 bases at V and 7 bases at J, with 18 bases between the two ends. The CDR3 runs 13 residues. DNA of the CDR3: TGTGCCAGCCAGACGCGGGTAGAGGAAGAGCAGTACTTC. It codes for CASQTRVEEEQYF. Using reference TRBV28 and TRBJ2-7 for the parts outside the CDR3, the full variable domain is DVKVTQSSRYLVKRTGEKVFLECVQDMDHENMFWYRQDPGLGLRLIYFSYDVKMKEKGDIPEGYSVSREKKERFSLILESASTNQTSMYLCASQTRVEEEQYFGPGTRLTVT.

As concerns this clone: In the same sample, other DNA sequences code for this CDR3. V is TRBV11-2 and J is TRBJ1-1; D gene ambiguous. The CDR3 covers 12 residues. Trimming cost V 2 bases and J 1 base, with 2 bases left between them. From germline, CDR1 is SGHAT and CDR2 FQNNGV. The CDR3 loop is CASSLSNTEAFF. In nucleotides, the CDR3 is TGTGCCAGCAGCTTATCGAACACTGAAGCTTTCTTT.

This clone appeared a few times. The chain carries TRBV28 and TRBJ1-5; 7 bases map to TRBD1. The germline gives CDR1 MDHEN, CDR2 SYDVKM. The trim removed 5 bases at V and 5 bases at J, leaving 9 bases unmatched. The CDR3 totals 15 residues. CDR3 in amino acids: CASSTRDRWDQPQHF. The CDR3, as DNA: TGTGCCAGCAGTACCAGGGACAGATGGGATCAGCCCCAGCATTTT.

The chain recombines TRBV7-2 with TRBJ2-3; the match to TRBD2 covers 10 bases. Germline assignment: CDR1 SGHTA and CDR2 FQGNSA. V was pared by 5 bases and J by 4 bases, with 15 bases of the junction left unmatched. The CDR3 length is 18 residues. CDR3 region: CASSASRPLAGVADTQYF. The CDR3 DNA follows: TGTGCCAGCAGCGCCAGCCGCCCTCTAGCGGGAGTGGCAGATACGCAGTATTTT.

Details on this clone: This may be a read error: a much more frequent sequence differs by one nucleotide. The V and J genes are TRBV9 and TRBJ1-4; D is possibly TRBD1 (5 bases). The germline V and J ends were trimmed by 1 base and 8 bases, with 12 bases remaining between them. CDR3 length: 14 residues. The germline V gene encodes CDR1 SGDLS and CDR2 YYNGEE. The CDR3 region has the DNA TGTGCCAGCAGCGTATCCGGGGACCCCGAAAAACTGTTTTTT. It encodes CASSVSGDPEKLFF. The entire variable domain, with the rest obtained from reference TRBV9 and TRBJ1-4, is as follows: DSGVTQTPKHLITATGQRVTLRCSPRSGDLSVYWYQQSLDQGLQFLIQYYNGEERAKGNILERFSAQQFPDLHSELNLSSLELGDSALYFCASSVSGDPEKLFFGSGTQLSVL.

To note about this clone: A junction boundary mismatches the germline segment, possibly from a read error. The chain uses TRBV7-2 and TRBJ2-7; possibly TRBD2 for D (6 bases). The CDR3 length is 13 residues. The germline V gene encodes CDR1 SGHTA and CDR2 FQGNSA. CDR3 loop: CASSLADSYEQYF. The DNA of the CDR3 is TGTGCCAGCAGTTTAGCGGACTCCTACGAGCAGTACTTC.

This clone occurred a few times. This chain uses TRBV2 with TRBJ2-1; 7 bases map to TRBD2. The V gene's germline CDR1 is SNHLY and CDR2 FYNNEI. J gave up 4 bases and V 5 bases, and 5 bases lay outside the gene matches. The CDR3 has 14 amino acids. CDR3 DNA: TGTGCCAGCAGTAAGCGGACTAGTTACAATGAGCAGTTCTTC. Residues: CASSKRTSYNEQFF. The full variable domain, in which reference TRBV2 and TRBJ2-1 provide the parts outside the CDR3, is EPEVTQTPSHQVTQMGQEVILRCVPISNHLYFYWYRQILGQKVEFLVSFYNNEISEKSEIFDDQFSVERPDGSNFTLKIRSTKLEDSAMYFCASSKRTSYNEQFFGPGTRLTVL.

This clone has just a few counts. V and J are TRBV19 and TRBJ1-2, with D maybe TRBD1 (5 bases). The CDR3 has 14 amino acids. The V end was cut by 7 bases, the J end by 4 bases, with 16 bases between. Germline assignment: CDR1 LNHDA and CDR2 SQIVND (reference sequence). CDR3 sequence: CASNRAARGYGYTF. The CDR3 DNA reads TGTGCCAGTAACCGCGCGGCGAGGGGCTATGGCTACACCTTC.

This clone was counted between two and nine times. The J gene is TRBJ1-1, the V gene TRBV11-2; D may be TRBD1 (6 bases). The CDR3 consists of 14 residues. The germline V and J ends were trimmed by 1 base and 4 bases, with 10 bases remaining between them. The germline V gene has CDR1 SGHAT and CDR2 FQNNGV. The CDR3 DNA reads TGTGCCAGCAGCTTAGCAGGCAGGGGCACTGAAGCTTTCTTT. Translated: CASSLAGRGTEAFF.

The J gene is TRBJ1-2, the V gene TRBV27; the D is unclear. V was cut by 3 bases and J by 2 bases, with 13 bases left in between. This CDR3 has 15 residues. Germline assignment: CDR1 MNHEY and CDR2 SMNVEV (reference sequence). The CDR3 bases are TGTGCCAGCAGTTTCCTAACGACGGGAAACTATGGCTACACCTTC. This encodes CASSFLTTGNYGYTF.

The rearrangement joins TRBV6-1 to TRBJ2-7; D gene unclear. The germline V gene encodes CDR1 MNHNS and CDR2 SASEGT. The CDR3 runs 13 residues. V lost 8 bases and J lost 2, with 13 bases in between. CDR3: CASAPTDTYEQYF. The DNA of the CDR3 is TGTGCCAGCGCCCCTACAGATACCTACGAGCAGTACTTC.

The chain links TRBV5-8 to TRBJ2-7; the D gene is possibly TRBD2 (5 bases). Between the trimmed V and J ends, which lost 4 bases and 0 bases, there was a span of 17 bases. The CDR3 extends over 16 amino acids. Per germline, CDR1 SGHTS and CDR2 YDEGEE. The DNA of the CDR3 is TGTGCCAGCAGCCCCTCCCGGGCGGGTATCTCCTACGAGCAGTACTTC. Translating it yields CASSPSRAGISYEQYF.

The rearrangement uses TRBV7-2 and TRBJ2-1; D is uncertain. This CDR3 region has 16 residues. Germline V gene data show CDR1 as SGHTA and CDR2 as FQGNSA. V lost 1 base, J lost 0 bases, and 10 bases lay in between. The CDR3 DNA is TGTGCCAGCAGCTTAGATGCCGCCAGCTCCTACAATGAGCAGTTCTTC. It translates to CASSLDAASSYNEQFF. Variable domain in full (rest from reference TRBV7-2 and TRBJ2-1): GAGVSQSPSNKVTEKGKDVELRCDPISGHTALYWYRQSLGQGLEFLIYFQGNSAPDKSGLPSDRFSAERTGGSVSTLTIQRTQQEDSAVYLCASSLDAASSYNEQFFGPGTRLTVL.

This clone was seen just once. The chain couples TRBV11-2 to TRBJ2-7; D is undetermined. The CDR3 runs 15 residues. Deletions cut 5 bases from V and 0 bases from J, with 14 bases between. Germline lookup yields CDR1 SGHAT and CDR2 FQNNGV. The CDR3 sequence is CASSEALRSSYEQYF. CDR3 coding DNA: TGTGCCAGCAGCGAGGCCTTGCGGAGCTCCTACGAGCAGTACTTC.

The V and J genes are TRBV2 and TRBJ2-1; D possibly uses TRBD1 or TRBD2 (5 bases each). Trimming shortened V by 4 bases and J by 0 bases, and 10 bases separated the two germline ends. Germline lookup yields CDR1 SNHLY and CDR2 FYNNEI. This CDR3 region has 15 residues. CDR3 coding DNA: TGTGCCAGCAGTGTGGCAGGGAGCTCCTACAATGAGCAGTTCTTC. As protein: CASSVAGSSYNEQFF.